The 10 T cell receptor beta chains below all came from one sample that was sequenced in a study of a mutant IDH1 vaccine in newly diagnosed glioma. Time point specified: week 35, safety follow-up. Doses of 300 ug of mutant IDH1 20-mer peptide were given with topical imiquimod. Their recognized antigens are unknown. The data were produced by immunoSEQ multiplex PCR, yet TCRdb's version contains in-frame clones alone and is incomplete. The sample holds roughly 69,000 clones, approximately 86% seen once. Sample: PBMCs, taken from a glioma patient whose treatment included an IDH1 peptide vaccine. Every receptor here comes from a man aged 25-40 years with glioma.

The chain employs TRBV14 and TRBJ1-2; the D is unclear. The CDR3 spans 13 residues. The V gene lost 0 bases and the J gene lost 3 bases, with 5 bases spanning the gap. The germline V gene encodes CDR1 SGHDN and CDR2 FVKESK. CDR3 in amino acids: CASSQELHYGYTF. DNA of the CDR3: TGTGCCAGCAGCCAAGAGTTGCACTATGGCTACACCTTC.

The J gene is TRBJ2-3, the V gene TRBV5-1; weak D call: TRBD2 (6 bases). Trimming removed 5 bases from V and 1 base from J, with 17 bases in between. Germline-derived CDR1 and CDR2 are SGHRS and YFSETQ. The CDR3 contains 16 residues. The CDR3 here is CASSPSGLGGTDTQYF. CDR3 coding DNA: TGCGCCAGCAGTCCAAGCGGGCTCGGGGGCACAGATACGCAGTATTTT.

The chain has TRBV18 and TRBJ2-7; the match to TRBD2 covers 10 bases. The CDR3 length is 15 residues. V trimming: 2 bases; J trimming: 6 bases; junction bases outside the gene matches: 7. CDR1 is KGHSH, CDR2 LQKENI, per germline. The CDR3 nucleotides are TGTGCCAGCTCACCAAAAACTAGCGGGAAGGCCGAGCAGTACTTC. It codes for CASSPKTSGKAEQYF.

This chain joins TRBV19 and TRBJ1-1, with D hard to call. Germline V gene data show CDR1 as LNHDA and CDR2 as SQIVND (reference sequence). The V end was cut by 7 bases, the J end by 4 bases, with 19 bases between. This CDR3 comprises 15 residues. CDR3 in DNA: TGTGCCAGTAAAGTTAGGGTCGGAACGGGCACTGAAGCTTTCTTT. It codes for CASKVRVGTGTEAFF.

This clone was seen a single time. The chain links TRBV4-3 to TRBJ2-1; D possibly corresponds to TRBD1 (5 bases). The germline V gene encodes CDR1 LGHNA and CDR2 YSLEER. There are 15 residues in the CDR3. The V end lost 3 bases, the J end lost 6 bases, and 15 bases lay between the germline ends. The CDR3 loop is CASSHRDSRTNEQFF. CDR3 in DNA: TGCGCCAGCAGCCACCGTGACAGCCGAACCAATGAGCAGTTCTTC.

This sequence joins TRBV10-2 and TRBJ2-7; 8 bases are a match to TRBD2. V shed 4 bases, J shed 2 bases, and the junction held 4 bases outside the gene matches. CDR1 is WSHSY and CDR2 is SAAADI in the germline V gene. The CDR3 consists of 14 residues. DNA for the CDR3: TGCGCCAGCAGTGGTGCGGGAGGTCCCTACGAGCAGTACTTC. It translates to CASSGAGGPYEQYF.

The chain recombines TRBV7-2 with TRBJ1-5, with no clear D. Trimming shortened V by 5 bases and J by 5 bases, and 13 bases separated the two germline ends. Per the germline V gene, CDR1 is SGHTA and CDR2 is FQGNSA. The CDR3 spans 14 residues. In nucleotides, the CDR3 is TGTGCCAGCAGCCTGACAACCATGGATCAGCCCCAGCATTTT. This gives the protein CASSLTTMDQPQHF.

The chain has TRBV2 and TRBJ2-1; possibly TRBD1 or TRBD2 for D (6 bases each). This CDR3 comprises 13 residues. V was shortened by 5 bases and J by 9 bases, with 14 bases between the two germline ends. Germline V lookup: CDR1 SNHLY, CDR2 FYNNEI. In DNA, the CDR3 is TGTGCCAGCAGTCGGGACTGGGGGGCTGAGCAGTTCTTC. This codes for CASSRDWGAEQFF.

The chain has TRBV9 and TRBJ1-1; D might be TRBD1 (6 bases). V was shortened by 4 bases and J by 1 base, with 14 bases between the two germline ends. The CDR3 consists of 15 residues. Germline V gene lookup returns CDR1 SGDLS and CDR2 YYNGEE. DNA for the CDR3: TGTGCCAGCAGCAGCCAGGGGAATCCGAACACTGAAGCTTTCTTT. Translating it yields CASSSQGNPNTEAFF.

The V call is TRBV5-1, the J call TRBJ2-1; the match to TRBD2 covers 13 bases. Germline assignment: CDR1 SGHRS and CDR2 YFSETQ. V shed 2 bases, J shed 8 bases, and the junction held 4 bases outside the gene matches. This CDR3 region has 15 residues. The CDR3 loop is CASSLTSGGADEQFF. CDR3 sequence (DNA): TGCGCCAGCAGCTTAACTAGCGGGGGGGCCGATGAGCAGTTCTTC.